The 23 T cell receptor beta chains given below trace back to one sample, sequenced in a study of human T cells and chemical hapten exposure. Regarding time point: pre-sensitization, week 0. The treatment denotes: therapeutic diphenylcyclopropenone sensitization with weekly scalp DPC. TCRdb re-called the RACE reads through MiXCR, storing one row per CDR3 protein. The sample lists approximately 370,000 distinct CDR3 sequences, about 5% occurring once. Sequencing used whole blood, obtained in connection with sensitization to the hapten diphenylcyclopropenone (DPC). These receptors were collected from a young woman with alopecia areata. Some clones in this sample may be carry-over from other donors' samples.

The chain has TRBV29-1 and TRBJ1-1, with D unclear. V lost 7 bases and J 2 bases, leaving 11 bases between the germline ends. The CDR3 length is 12 residues. Germline V gene data show CDR1 as SQVTM and CDR2 as ANQGSEA. CDR3 protein: CSAGRRNTEAFF. CDR3 DNA sequence: TGCAGCGCTGGCAGGAGAAACACTGAAGCTTTCTTT.

At least ten counts were recorded for this clonotype. The V and J genes are TRBV6-5 and TRBJ1-1; D possibly corresponds to TRBD1 (6 bases). V lost 4 bases and J lost 0, with 21 bases in between. The CDR3 is 18 amino acids. Germline V gives CDR1 MNHEY, CDR2 SVGAGI. DNA of the CDR3: TGTGCCAGCAGTTCTGAATCAGGCAGGGACATCATGAACACTGAAGCTTTCTTT. The encoded protein is CASSSESGRDIMNTEAFF.

This chain links TRBV21-1 with TRBJ2-1; the table assigns TRBD2, which was not confirmed against the DNA. TRBV21-1 is a pseudogene segment. The length of the CDR3 is 16 residues. The CDR3 here is CASSSRERTSPHEQFF. CDR3 nucleotide sequence: TGTGCCAGCAGCTCCAGAGAGCGGACTAGCCCCCACGAGCAGTTCTTC.

This clonotype was seen ten or more times. The chain has TRBV6-1 and TRBJ2-7; D is perhaps TRBD1 or TRBD2 (6 bases each). The V gene lost 5 bases and the J gene lost 4 bases, with 15 bases spanning the gap. The germline gives CDR1 MNHNS, CDR2 SASEGT. CDR3 size: 14 residues. This CDR3 reads CASSPRGARYEQYF. The CDR3 nucleotides read TGTGCCAGCAGTCCGAGGGGGGCCAGGTACGAGCAGTACTTC.

This clonotype was seen ten or more times. This chain uses TRBV7-2 with TRBJ2-3, with 8 bases lining up with TRBD1. Germline trimming cut 2 bases from V and 7 bases from J; bases unmatched to any gene: 2. Germline V gene sequence: CDR1 SGHTA, CDR2 FQGNSA. The CDR3 runs to 13 residues. CDR3 protein: CASSLNRGNTQYF. The CDR3 bases are TGTGCCAGCAGCTTAAACAGGGGGAATACGCAGTATTTT.

The chain combines TRBV12-3 or TRBV12-4 with TRBJ1-5, with unresolved D. This CDR3 contains 16 residues. V lost 6 bases and J lost 2, with 17 bases in between. This CDR3 reads CASSQGMMSGNQPQHF. DNA of the CDR3: TGTGCCAGCAGCCAAGGTATGATGAGTGGCAATCAGCCCCAGCATTTT.

This clonotype has only a few counts. This chain joins TRBV25-1 and TRBJ2-1, with D maybe TRBD1 (6 bases). Trimming stripped 3 bases from V and 6 bases from J, with 9 bases between. The CDR3 loop spans 13 amino acids. Germline assignment: CDR1 MGHDK and CDR2 SYGVNS. CDR3 DNA sequence: TGTGCCAGCAGTGATGGGACAACCAATGAGCAGTTCTTC. This sequence encodes CASSDGTTNEQFF.

This clonotype was detected ten times or more. The chain has TRBV12-3 or TRBV12-4 and TRBJ2-2; TRBD1 might be the D (6 bases). V lost 6 bases to trimming and J lost 5 bases, with 10 bases between them. The CDR3 runs to 13 residues. Here the CDR3 DNA reads TGTGCCAGCAGATCGGGACAAACCGGGGAGCTGTTTTTT. Protein: CASRSGQTGELFF.

The rearrangement uses TRBV6-5 and TRBJ2-7; D might be TRBD1 or TRBD2, each matching 5 bases. CDR3 length: 14 residues. CDR1 is MNHEY and CDR2 is SVGAGI in the germline V gene. V lost 8 bases and J 0 bases, leaving 14 bases between the germline ends. CDR3 nucleotide sequence: TGTGCCAGCCTGGGGGTCGGCAGCTCCTACGAGCAGTACTTC. This codes for CASLGVGSSYEQYF.

The rearrangement joins TRBV5-1 to TRBJ1-5; perhaps TRBD1 as D (6 bases). Germline assignment: CDR1 SGHRS and CDR2 YFSETQ. The V end lost 0 bases, the J end lost 4 bases, and 11 bases lay between the germline ends. There are 15 residues in the CDR3. The CDR3 DNA sequence: TGCGCCAGCAGCTTGGAGGCGGGGGCGAATCAGCCCCAGCATTTT. Translated, it gives CASSLEAGANQPQHF.

This clonotype was observed a handful of times. The chain joins TRBV7-9 to TRBJ2-3, with a weak D call TRBD2 (7 bases). Trimming took off 8 bases at V and 0 bases at J, with 18 bases between the two ends. From germline, CDR1 is SEHNR and CDR2 FQNEAQ (reference sequence). CDR3 length: 16 residues. The CDR3 protein is CASRRGRLSSTDTQYF. CDR3 nucleotide sequence: TGTGCCAGCCGGCGGGGGCGGCTGAGTAGCACAGATACGCAGTATTTT.

At least ten counts were recorded for this clonotype. This rearrangement joins TRBV21-1 to TRBJ2-3; TRBD1 is the table's D call and was not checked against the DNA. TRBV21-1 is a known pseudogene. The CDR3 extends over 17 amino acids. Written as DNA, the CDR3 is TGTGCCAGTGCGAAGGGGGGGCCCCTTTCGAGCACAGATACGCAGTATTTT. Amino acids: CASAKGGPLSSTDTQYF.

This clonotype came up many times. V and J are TRBV12-3 or TRBV12-4 and TRBJ1-1; the D is unclear. The CDR3 extends over 14 amino acids. V was clipped by 6 bases and J by 1 base, with 12 bases between them. CDR3 region: CASRGAGRNTEAFF. CDR3 nucleotides: TGTGCCAGCAGGGGTGCGGGTAGGAACACTGAAGCTTTCTTT.

V is TRBV6-6 and J is TRBJ1-4; a weak D match, TRBD1 (6 bases). The germline V gene encodes CDR1 MNHNY and CDR2 SVGAGI (reference sequence). This CDR3 is 15 amino acids long. V lost 0 bases, J lost 7 bases, and 12 bases lay in between. The DNA of the CDR3 is TGTGCCAGCAGTTACTCGCGGGGGCGAGGTGAAAAACTGTTTTTT. Translated, it gives CASSYSRGRGEKLFF.

The count of this clonotype is one. A much larger clone is a single base away; this may be a read error. This sequence joins TRBV27 and TRBJ2-7, with TRBD2 matching over 9 bases. V was pared by 7 bases and J by 3 bases, with 7 bases of the junction left unmatched. The V gene's germline CDR1 is MNHEY and CDR2 SMNVEV (reference sequence). The CDR3 extends over 14 amino acids. DNA of the CDR3: TGTGCCAGCACCGCAGCGGGGGGCGACTACGAGCAGTACTTC. This translates into CASTAAGGDYEQYF.

The rearrangement uses TRBV9 and TRBJ2-1; D is possibly TRBD1 or TRBD2 (5 bases each). Germline V gene lookup returns CDR1 SGDLS and CDR2 YYNGEE. This CDR3 spans 15 amino acids. With 3 bases removed from V and 4 bases from J, the gap between germline ends came to 14 bases. In DNA, the CDR3 is TGTGCCAGCAGCGGACGGGGACCTATATACAATGAGCAGTTCTTC. The encoded protein is CASSGRGPIYNEQFF.

This clonotype has a count of ten or more. The chain links TRBV12-3 or TRBV12-4 to TRBJ2-3, with D possibly TRBD2 on 5 matching bases. This CDR3 comprises 14 residues. V was clipped by 1 base and J by 5 bases, with 10 bases between them. This chain's CDR3 is CASSLGTLEDTQYF. CDR3 coding DNA: TGTGCCAGCAGTTTAGGGACTCTAGAAGATACGCAGTATTTT.

This clonotype was counted many times. This sequence joins TRBV29-1 and TRBJ2-1; D unclear. The germline V gene has CDR1 SQVTM and CDR2 ANQGSEA. The V and J ends lost 3 bases and 4 bases respectively, with 7 bases between them. This CDR3 contains 12 residues. The CDR3 loop reads CSVEKGYNEQFF. In DNA, the CDR3 is TGCAGCGTTGAGAAAGGGTACAATGAGCAGTTCTTC.

Only a few counts were recorded for this clonotype. The CDR3 DNA follows: TGCAGTGCTAGTGGCTCGCCAACCCCGAACACTGAAGCTTTCTTT. It encodes CSASGSPTPNTEAFF. The chain links TRBV20-1 to TRBJ1-1, with no clear D. There are 15 residues in the CDR3. Germline CDR1 is DFQATT and CDR2 is SNEGSKA (reference sequence). V was trimmed by 3 bases and J by 1 base, leaving 15 bases between them.

This clonotype was found a few times. This chain joins TRBV11-2 and TRBJ2-2, with D possibly matching TRBD2 (5 bases). CDR1 SGHAT and CDR2 FQNNGV come from the germline V gene. CDR3 length: 13 residues. V was cut by 5 bases and J by 7 bases, with 11 bases left in between. The CDR3 nucleotides are TGTGCCAGCAGCCCCCGACGGGACGGGGAGCTGTTTTTT. This translates into CASSPRRDGELFF.

At least ten counts were recorded for this clonotype. The CDR3 DNA reads TGCAGTGCTGGCTCCCCGGGACGGATTAACTATGGCTACACCTTC. As protein: CSAGSPGRINYGYTF. The chain uses TRBV20-1 and TRBJ1-2; possible D gene TRBD1, 5 bases. The V gene lost 5 bases and the J gene lost 1 base, with 17 bases spanning the gap. This CDR3 has 15 residues. The V gene's germline CDR1 is DFQATT and CDR2 SNEGSKA (reference sequence).

There are a few counts of this clonotype. The chain joins TRBV3-1 to TRBJ2-3; 8 nucleotides match TRBD1. Germline CDR1 and CDR2: LGHDT and YNNKEL (reference sequence). With V trimmed by 1 base and J by 0 bases, 3 bases remained unmatched. The CDR3 contains 16 residues. Written as DNA, the CDR3 is TGTGCCAGCAGCCAAGCAGGACAGGGTAGCACAGATACGCAGTATTTT. Translating gives CASSQAGQGSTDTQYF.

This clonotype was seen ten or more times. This chain links TRBV29-1 with TRBJ2-7; D gene ambiguous. Trimming removed 0 bases from V and 3 bases from J, with 12 bases in between. The CDR3 covers 14 residues. In germline, CDR1 is SQVTM, CDR2 ANQGSEA. The CDR3: CSVEDPGGYYEQYF. DNA of the CDR3: TGCAGCGTTGAAGATCCGGGCGGTTACTACGAGCAGTACTTC.